These 32 T cell receptor beta chains originate from one sample sequenced in a study of blood T cells in healthy people across ages. It was with a sample-barcoded 5' primer and a J-beta primer mix that a second PCR of about 7 to 12 cycles was run. TCRdb redid the calling of the 5' RACE reads with MiXCR, one entry per CDR3 protein. The sample lists roughly 500,000 distinct CDR3 sequences, 25% to 30% occurring once. Material: blood. The receptor set was obtained from a woman in her 70s in good health.

The chain carries TRBV20-1 and TRBJ1-1; 7 bases align to TRBD1. The germline V gene has CDR1 DFQATT and CDR2 SNEGSKA (reference sequence). This CDR3 is 13 amino acids long. Unmatched junction bases numbered 8, after V lost 0 bases and J lost 10 bases. For the CDR3, the DNA is TGCAGTGCTAGAGATGGGACAGTGGACCCAGCTTTCTTT. It is translated as CSARDGTVDPAFF.

A few counts support this clonotype. The rearrangement joins TRBV24-1 to TRBJ2-5; D is unresolved. The germline V and J ends were trimmed by 0 bases and 1 base, with 14 bases remaining between them. Germline loops: CDR1 KGHDR, CDR2 SFDVKD. CDR3 size: 17 residues. The CDR3 sequence is CATSDLIARSLQETQYF. CDR3 in DNA: TGTGCCACCAGTGATTTGATTGCACGGAGCCTCCAAGAGACCCAGTACTTC.

In its sample, this clonotype was seen a few times. DNA of the CDR3: TGTGCCATCAGCCCATTGACAGGAAGCACAGATACGCAGTATTTT. Protein product: CAISPLTGSTDTQYF. This chain links TRBV10-3 with TRBJ2-3; D may be TRBD1 (6 bases). The CDR3 extends over 15 amino acids. Germline V CDR1 and CDR2: ENHRY, SYGVKD. V dropped 6 bases and J dropped 0 bases, with 13 bases sitting between them.

This clonotype turned up a few times. The gene calls are TRBV6-2 or TRBV6-3 and TRBJ2-1, with 11 positions matching TRBD2. Trimming removed 7 bases from V and 0 bases from J; junction bases left unmatched: 2. Per the germline V gene, CDR1 is MNHEY and CDR2 is SVGEGT. This CDR3 spans 15 amino acids. CDR3 sequence reads: CASIAGGSSYNEQFF. The CDR3 DNA follows: TGTGCCAGCATAGCGGGGGGGAGCTCCTACAATGAGCAGTTCTTC.

This clonotype has only one observation. This chain connects TRBV5-1 to TRBJ1-2; D is uncertain. This CDR3 spans 13 amino acids. Trimming cost V 3 bases and J 6 bases, with 12 bases left between them. Germline V gene data show CDR1 as SGHRS and CDR2 as YFSETQ. CDR3: CASSSAEGNGYTF. CDR3 nucleotides: TGCGCCAGCAGCTCCGCCGAGGGCAATGGCTACACCTTC.

The J gene is TRBJ2-1, the V gene TRBV3-1; D might be TRBD2 (5 bases). V lost 1 base and J 9 bases, leaving 13 bases between the germline ends. The CDR3 runs to 14 residues. CDR1 is LGHDT, CDR2 YNNKEL, per germline (reference sequence). The CDR3 loop is CASSQVVSGSEQFF. The CDR3 region has the DNA TGTGCCAGCAGCCAAGTTGTATCGGGGAGTGAGCAGTTCTTC.

The rearrangement uses TRBV9 and TRBJ1-2; perhaps TRBD1 as D (6 bases). CDR1 is SGDLS and CDR2 is YYNGEE in the germline V gene. The CDR3 has 15 residues. The V and J ends lost 0 bases and 8 bases respectively, with 17 bases between them. The CDR3 DNA is TGTGCCAGCAGCGTAGGGGGGGGCGGAGTAGGAGGCTACACCTTC. The encoded protein is CASSVGGGGVGGYTF.

There are a few counts of this clonotype. V and J are TRBV29-1 and TRBJ2-5; D gene unclear. The DNA end is a closer match to TRBJ2-7, so the J assignment may be wrong. The CDR3 has 12 amino acids. The germline V gene encodes CDR1 SQVTM and CDR2 ANQGSEA. The DNA of the CDR3 is TGCAGCGGTGGGGAAAGGGCTACCGAGCAGTACTTC. This encodes CSGGERATEQYF.

J is TRBJ2-1 and V is TRBV7-2; no firm D call. The CDR3 is 13 amino acids. Germline V CDR1 and CDR2: SGHTA, FQGNSA. V lost 5 bases to trimming and J lost 10 bases, with 15 bases between them. CDR3 DNA sequence: TGTGCCAGCAGCCCCTTAGTTATCTTGGAGCAGTTCTTC. Its translation is CASSPLVILEQFF. The full variable domain, its missing parts supplied by reference TRBV7-2 and TRBJ2-1, is GAGVSQSPSNKVTEKGKDVELRCDPISGHTALYWYRQSLGQGLEFLIYFQGNSAPDKSGLPSDRFSAERTGGSVSTLTIQRTQQEDSAVYLCASSPLVILEQFFGPGTRLTVL.

The sample holds a few counts of this clonotype. DNA of the CDR3: TGCGCCAGCAGCTTGGGTTCCAGCGGGGTAAGGGAGACCCAGTACTTC. As protein: CASSLGSSGVRETQYF. The chain has TRBV5-1 and TRBJ2-5; 7 bases match TRBD2. CDR3 length: 16 residues. The V and J ends lost 0 bases and 5 bases, in that order; junction bases with no gene match: 10. CDR1 and CDR2 (germline): SGHRS, YFSETQ.

V usage is TRBV6-2 or TRBV6-3 and J usage is TRBJ2-5, with D perhaps matching TRBD2 (5 bases). With 0 bases removed from V and 5 bases from J, the gap between germline ends came to 10 bases. Germline CDR1 and CDR2: MNHEY and SVGEGT. The CDR3 is 14 amino acids. CDR3 sequence (DNA): TGTGCCAGCAGTTACTCAGCGACTATGGAGACCCAGTACTTC. It encodes CASSYSATMETQYF.

This chain links TRBV10-3 with TRBJ1-2; D is unresolved. Germline CDR1 and CDR2: ENHRY and SYGVKD. V lost 6 bases, J lost 1 base, and 9 bases lay in between. The CDR3 has 13 residues. DNA of the CDR3: TGTGCCATCAGCCCTGACGGTAACTATGGCTACACCTTC. Protein: CAISPDGNYGYTF.

The V gene is TRBV7-2, the J gene TRBJ2-3; 7 bases are a match to TRBD1. The CDR3 extends over 16 amino acids. Looked up from germline, CDR1 is SGHTA and CDR2 is FQGNSA. The J segment lost 5 bases and the V segment lost 3 bases, leaving 11 bases of the junction unmatched. CDR3 in amino acids: CASSFRQGLGRDTQYF. Written as DNA, the CDR3 is TGTGCCAGCAGCTTTAGACAGGGCCTGGGGAGAGATACGCAGTATTTT.

The chain carries TRBV28 and TRBJ1-1; D not resolved. This CDR3 spans 14 amino acids. The germline V gene encodes CDR1 MDHEN and CDR2 SYDVKM. The ends were cut back, 2 bases at V and 10 bases at J, with 17 bases in the middle. The CDR3 sequence: CASSLVVVTIGAFF. Written as DNA, the CDR3 is TGTGCCAGCAGTTTAGTGGTGGTTACGATAGGAGCTTTCTTT.

This chain uses TRBV29-1 with TRBJ1-1; D perhaps matches TRBD1 (5 bases). The CDR3 runs 15 residues. Germline CDR1 and CDR2: SQVTM and ANQGSEA. V was pared by 7 bases and J by 2 bases, with 20 bases between. The CDR3: CSAAGTQGGNTEAFF. The CDR3, as DNA: TGCAGCGCCGCCGGGACTCAGGGAGGTAACACTGAAGCTTTCTTT.

Comments on this clonotype: Sequence at one end of the junction differs from germline and may be a read error. This chain links TRBV20-1 with TRBJ1-4, with D possibly matching TRBD1 (5 bases). This CDR3 comprises 13 residues. Germline V gives CDR1 DFQATT, CDR2 SNEGSKA (reference sequence). The CDR3 nucleotides are TGCAGTGCTAGAAGGGGTACTAATGCAAAACTGTTTTTT. It yields the protein CSARRGTNAKLFF.

The chain employs TRBV28 and TRBJ1-3; TRBD1 is a possible D gene (6 bases). Trimming took 3 bases from V and 7 from J, leaving 16 bases between them. Germline CDR1 and CDR2: MDHEN and SYDVKM. This CDR3 region has 15 residues. CDR3: CASSFRGGGYNTIYF. The DNA for the CDR3 is TGTGCCAGCAGTTTTCGGGGAGGGGGGTATAACACCATATATTTT.

V gene TRBV7-2 combines with J gene TRBJ2-7; the match to TRBD1 covers 8 bases. Germline-derived CDR1 and CDR2 are SGHTA and FQGNSA. V lost 2 bases to trimming and J lost 0 bases; unmatched junction nucleotides: 3. The CDR3 totals 15 residues. DNA of the CDR3: TGTGCCAGCAGCTTACAGGGGGCCATCTCCTACGAGCAGTACTTC. It translates to CASSLQGAISYEQYF.

This clonotype was counted a few times. Here the CDR3 DNA reads TGTGCCAGCAGTGAAGGGCCCCTCAGCCACGAGCAGTACTTC. Encoded protein: CASSEGPLSHEQYF. The chain joins TRBV6-1 to TRBJ2-7, with unresolved D. The CDR3 consists of 14 residues. Germline CDR1 is MNHNS and CDR2 is SASEGT. The V end was cut by 1 base, the J end by 5 bases, with 12 bases between.

V is TRBV12-3 or TRBV12-4 and J is TRBJ1-1; D remains unclear. Trimming left V 4 bases short and J 1 base short, with 7 bases between. The CDR3 covers 13 residues. The DNA of the CDR3 is TGTGCCAGCAGTTCTACAGAGAACACTGAAGCTTTCTTT. This encodes CASSSTENTEAFF.

Here the CDR3 DNA reads TGCAGTGCTAGTACCAGGGGATACGAGCAGTACTTC. It encodes CSASTRGYEQYF. The chain has TRBV20-1 and TRBJ2-7; tentatively, D is TRBD1 (6 bases). Germline CDR1 DFQATT, CDR2 SNEGSKA (reference sequence). The V end lost 3 bases, the J end lost 4 bases, and 10 bases lay between the germline ends. The CDR3 is 12 amino acids.

In its sample, this clonotype was seen a few times. The junction departs from germline at one end; a sequencing error may be responsible. The chain has TRBV3-1 and TRBJ2-1; no clear D. Matching the DNA end better, TRBJ2-5 makes the J call doubtful. The CDR3 totals 11 residues. Germline CDR1 is LGHDT and CDR2 is YNNKEL (reference sequence). CDR3 sequence reads: CVSTQRETQYF. For the CDR3, the DNA is TGTGTCAGCACCCAACGGGAGACCCAGTACTTC.

The chain uses TRBV2 and TRBJ2-5; D is possibly TRBD1 (6 bases). The assigned J gene may be wrong: the sequence end matches TRBJ2-7 better. The CDR3 is 14 residues long. Germline CDR1 and CDR2: SNHLY and FYNNEI. This CDR3 is CASSELQGKGEQYF. CDR3 bases: TGTGCCAGCAGTGAATTACAGGGTAAGGGCGAGCAGTACTTC.

The DNA of the CDR3 is TGTGCTAGTGGTCCACCAGGGACTAGCGGGGGTGAGACCCAGTACTTC. Protein sequence: CASGPPGTSGGETQYF. The rearrangement joins TRBV12-5 to TRBJ2-5; 14 bases agree with TRBD2. The CDR3 totals 16 residues. J was trimmed by 5 bases and V by 5 bases; bases with no gene match: 7. CDR1 is LGHNT, CDR2 FRNRAP, per germline.

Of note for this clonotype: This may stem from a read error, because a much larger clone lies one nucleotide away. The V call is TRBV6-5, the J call TRBJ1-4; 7 bases are a match to TRBD1. Germline CDR1 reads MNHEY; CDR2 reads SVGAGI. The CDR3 loop spans 12 amino acids. The chain's CDR3 is CASSPRGEKLSF. CDR3 coding DNA: TGTGCCAGCAGCCCCAGGGGGGAAAAACTGTCTTTT.

The chain combines TRBV11-2 with TRBJ2-5, with a possible D match to TRBD1 (6 bases). This CDR3 is built from 14 residues. Germline CDR1 SGHAT, CDR2 FQNNGV. Trimming cost V 4 bases and J 4 bases, with 13 bases left between them. The CDR3 DNA follows: TGTGCCAGCAGCTCATGGACAGCTCGAGAGACCCAGTACTTC. This sequence encodes CASSSWTARETQYF.

This clonotype has a handful of counts. The J gene is TRBJ2-3, the V gene TRBV11-2, with D uncertain. The end of the DNA is better explained by TRBJ1-5, so the J call may be wrong. This CDR3 has 13 amino acids. Germline V lookup: CDR1 SGHAT, CDR2 FQNNGV. The CDR3 region has the DNA TGTGCCAGCAGCAATTCTCTTGGGGATACGCAGCATTTT. It is translated as CASSNSLGDTQHF.

V gene TRBV5-4 combines with J gene TRBJ2-7; 7 nucleotides match TRBD2. The CDR3 spans 15 residues. The V gene's germline CDR1 is SGHNT and CDR2 YYREEE (reference sequence). V lost 3 bases and J lost 2; bases outside the gene matches: 8. The CDR3 spells CASSYSPSGTYEQYF. DNA of the CDR3: TGTGCCAGCAGCTACTCCCCTAGCGGAACCTACGAGCAGTACTTC.

The chain joins TRBV5-1 to TRBJ2-1; D is unresolved. Germline CDR1 and CDR2: SGHRS and YFSETQ. CDR3 size: 15 residues. Trimming took off 2 bases at V and 5 bases at J, with 14 bases between the two ends. In nucleotides, the CDR3 is TGCGCCAGCAGCTTATGGGGTGTTCCTGACAATGAGCAGTTCTTC. Protein sequence: CASSLWGVPDNEQFF.

This clonotype has a handful of counts. The V call is TRBV12-3 or TRBV12-4, the J call TRBJ2-1; TRBD2 might be the D (7 bases). There are 16 residues in the CDR3. Trimming removed 6 bases at V and 4 bases at J, with 19 bases between. The CDR3 bases are TGTGCCAGCAGACCTGGGGACGGGGGGCGTTACAATGAGCAGTTCTTC. Amino acids: CASRPGDGGRYNEQFF.

This clonotype was observed a handful of times. The rearrangement links TRBV14 to TRBJ2-1, with 8 positions matching TRBD1. V lost 1 base to trimming and J lost 8 bases; unmatched junction nucleotides: 4. The germline V gene has CDR1 SGHDN and CDR2 FVKESK. The CDR3 has 14 residues. CDR3 in amino acids: CASSQGLQGDEQFF. CDR3 coding DNA: TGTGCCAGCAGCCAAGGACTACAGGGGGATGAGCAGTTCTTC.

This clonotype was recorded a few times. This CDR3 reads CASSYWEGYNEQFF. The CDR3 DNA is TGTGCCAGCAGTTACTGGGAGGGCTACAATGAGCAGTTCTTC. The rearrangement uses TRBV6-6 and TRBJ2-1, with 7 bases that match TRBD2. This CDR3 contains 14 residues. J was trimmed by 3 bases and V by 1 base; bases with no gene match: 0. Germline V CDR1 and CDR2: MNHNY, SVGAGI (reference sequence).